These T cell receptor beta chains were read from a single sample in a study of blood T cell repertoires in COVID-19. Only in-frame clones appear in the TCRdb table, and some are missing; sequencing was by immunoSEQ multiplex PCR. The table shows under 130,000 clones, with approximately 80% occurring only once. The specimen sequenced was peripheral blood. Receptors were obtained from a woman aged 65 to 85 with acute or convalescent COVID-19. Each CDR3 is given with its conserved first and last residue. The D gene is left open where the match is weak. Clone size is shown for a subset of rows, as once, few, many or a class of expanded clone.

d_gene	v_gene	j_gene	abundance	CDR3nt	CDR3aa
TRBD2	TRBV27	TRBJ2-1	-	TGTGCCAGCAGTTTATTCAGGACTAGAACGGGGGGAGATGAGCAGTTCTTC	CASSLFRTRTGGDEQFF
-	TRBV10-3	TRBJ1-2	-	TGTGCCATCAGTGAGTCGAGGTGGAGGGTCGGCGGCTACACCTTC	CAISESRWRVGGYTF
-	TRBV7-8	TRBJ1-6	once	TGTGCCAGCAGCCTTGCAGGGCAGACTAATTCACCCCTCCACTTT	CASSLAGQTNSPLHF
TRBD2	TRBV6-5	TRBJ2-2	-	TGTGCCAGCAGTAGCGCGGGGGGACCCACCGGGGAGCTGTTTTTT	CASSSAGGPTGELFF
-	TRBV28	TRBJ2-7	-	TGTGCCAGCAGGACCGAGGGGGTCGGGGACTACGAGCAGTACTTC	CASRTEGVGDYEQYF
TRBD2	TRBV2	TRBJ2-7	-	TGTGCCAGCAGTGAAGGTAGCGGGGGCACCTACGAGCAGTACTTC	CASSEGSGGTYEQYF
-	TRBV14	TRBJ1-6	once	TGTGCCAGCAGCCTCTGGGACAAAAATAATTCACCCCTCCACTTT	CASSLWDKNNSPLHF
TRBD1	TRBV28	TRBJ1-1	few	TGTGCCAGCAGTTTTCGGACAGGGGGCGGAACTGAAGCTTTCTTT	CASSFRTGGGTEAFF
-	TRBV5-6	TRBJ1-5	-	TGTGCCAGCAGCTCCTGGACAGAAAACAATCAGCCCCAGCATTTT	CASSSWTENNQPQHF
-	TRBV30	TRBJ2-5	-	TGTGCCTGGAGTGTAGGTTTTGACAGTCAAGAGACCCAGTACTTC	CAWSVGFDSQETQYF
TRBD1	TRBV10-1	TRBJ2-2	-	TGCGCCAGGGGACAGCCGAACACCGGGGAGCTGTTTTTT	CARGQPNTGELFF